Following are 26 T cell receptor beta chains from one sample sequenced in a study of cytomegalovirus exposure and HLA in healthy donors. PCR was performed using 60 Vbeta and 13 Jbeta primers. Method: immunoSEQ multiplex PCR; TCRdb's copy keeps in-frame clones and lacks some. This sample yields about 120,000 clones, of which nearly 80% are seen a single time; 6.3% belongs to the top ten. The sequenced sample consisted of PBMCs. Receptors were obtained from a woman aged 40 to 50 in good health and CMV-seronegative.

This rearrangement joins TRBV28 to TRBJ2-7; TRBD2 matches at 8 bases. The germline CDR1 and CDR2 sequences are MDHEN and SYDVKM. Trimming removed 5 bases from V and 2 bases from J; junction bases left unmatched: 17. CDR3 length: 18 amino acids. The CDR3 loop is CASSPSLASREAPYEQYF. The CDR3 coding sequence is TGTGCCAGCAGTCCCTCCCTGGCATCGCGGGAGGCTCCCTACGAGCAGTACTTC.

This chain connects TRBV5-1 to TRBJ2-1, with 11 bases identical to TRBD2. The length of the CDR3 is 19 residues. V lost 0 bases, J lost 0 bases, and 8 bases stayed unmatched. Looked up from germline, CDR1 is SGHRS and CDR2 is YFSETQ. The CDR3 loop reads CASSLAGGTSGTSYNEQFF. CDR3 coding DNA: TGCGCCAGCAGCTTGGCCGGCGGGACTAGCGGCACCTCCTACAATGAGCAGTTCTTC. The full variable domain, in which reference TRBV5-1 and TRBJ2-1 provide the parts outside the CDR3, is KAGVTQTPRYLIKTRGQQVTLSCSPISGHRSVSWYQQTPGQGLQFLFEYFSETQRNKGNFPGRFSGRQFSNSRSEMNVSTLELGDSALYLCASSLAGGTSGTSYNEQFFGPGTRLTVL.

The J gene is TRBJ1-1, the V gene TRBV6-1, with D possibly matching TRBD1 (6 bases). V was pared by 6 bases and J by 5 bases, with 16 bases between. The CDR3 extends over 14 amino acids. From germline, CDR1 is MNHNS and CDR2 SASEGT. The CDR3: CASSETGTRTEAFF. CDR3 sequence (DNA): TGTGCCAGCAGCGAGACAGGAACCAGAACTGAAGCTTTCTTT.

The chain couples TRBV9 to TRBJ2-1; possible D gene TRBD2, 5 bases. The CDR3 contains 17 residues. Deletions cut 0 bases from V and 4 bases from J, with 17 bases between. The germline CDR1 and CDR2 sequences are SGDLS and YYNGEE. The CDR3 region is CASSVVVGEGLYNEQFF. The CDR3 bases are TGTGCCAGCAGCGTAGTAGTGGGAGAAGGCTTGTACAATGAGCAGTTCTTC. Using reference TRBV9 and TRBJ2-1 for the parts outside the CDR3, the full variable domain is DSGVTQTPKHLITATGQRVTLRCSPRSGDLSVYWYQQSLDQGLQFLIQYYNGEERAKGNILERFSAQQFPDLHSELNLSSLELGDSALYFCASSVVVGEGLYNEQFFGPGTRLTVL.

This chain uses TRBV18 with TRBJ1-1; D is unresolved. CDR1 is KGHSH and CDR2 is LQKENI in the germline V gene. The CDR3 contains 14 residues. V shed 2 bases and J shed 1 base, with 8 bases lying between them. CDR3 amino acids: CASSPISGNTEAFF. CDR3 DNA: TGTGCCAGCTCACCAATCTCCGGGAACACTGAAGCTTTCTTT. Drawing the rest from reference TRBV18 and TRBJ1-1, the complete variable domain is NAGVMQNPRHLVRRRGQEARLRCSPMKGHSHVYWYRQLPEEGLKFMVYLQKENIIDESGMPKERFSAEFPKEGPSILRIQQVVRGDSAAYFCASSPISGNTEAFFGQGTRLTVV.

This clone was picked up one time. The J gene is TRBJ1-1, the V gene TRBV28; D gene uncertain. This CDR3 contains 14 residues. Germline CDR1 is MDHEN and CDR2 is SYDVKM. The V end was cut by 0 bases, the J end by 1 base, with 6 bases between. Here the CDR3 reads CASSLWAENTEAFF. The CDR3 DNA sequence: TGTGCCAGCAGTTTATGGGCAGAGAACACTGAAGCTTTCTTT.

The J gene is TRBJ1-1, the V gene TRBV18; 7 nucleotides match TRBD1. V gave up 6 bases and J gave up 7 bases; unmatched junction bases: 8. CDR1 and CDR2 from the germline V gene are KGHSH and LQKENI. The CDR3 sequence is 13 residues long. The CDR3 region has the DNA TGTGCCAGCTCCGCGGGACAGCCAATTGAAGCTTTCTTT. It is translated as CASSAGQPIEAFF.

The chain combines TRBV6-1 with TRBJ2-1, with D possibly being TRBD2 (5 bases). This CDR3 comprises 15 residues. CDR1 and CDR2 (germline): MNHNS, SASEGT. V was pared by 6 bases and J by 14 bases, with 26 bases between. The CDR3: CASRYSDLARTREFF. CDR3 DNA: TGTGCCAGCAGATATAGCGACCTCGCTCGGACTCGGGAGTTCTTC.

The chain has TRBV18 and TRBJ2-7, with 9 bases aligning to TRBD1. Germline lookup yields CDR1 KGHSH and CDR2 LQKENI. CDR3 length: 15 residues. The ends lost 1 base at V and 6 bases at J; junction bases unmatched: 7. CDR3 region: CASSPRPDRGGEQYF. The CDR3 DNA follows: TGTGCCAGCTCACCACGCCCGGACAGGGGAGGCGAGCAGTACTTC.

V usage is TRBV5-1 and J usage is TRBJ1-4; D unclear. The germline CDR1 and CDR2 sequences are SGHRS and YFSETQ. V gave up 0 bases and J gave up 2 bases, with 8 bases separating them. This CDR3 has 15 residues. The CDR3 bases are TGCGCCAGCAGCTTGGGCAGTTCGACTAATGAAAAACTGTTTTTT. Residues: CASSLGSSTNEKLFF.

The V call is TRBV7-2, the J call TRBJ1-1, with 9 bases identical to TRBD1. CDR1 is SGHTA and CDR2 is FQGNSA in the germline V gene. J lost 5 bases, V lost 4 bases, and 5 bases had no gene match. The CDR3 loop spans 14 amino acids. Here the CDR3 reads CASSSTGGQTEAFF. For the CDR3, the DNA is TGTGCCAGCAGCTCGACAGGGGGACAAACTGAAGCTTTCTTT.

This clone has a handful of counts. The DNA of the CDR3 is TGCGCCAGCAGCCAAGCGTACAGCAGGGGGCCGCTTCTACGCTACACCTTC. This encodes CASSQAYSRGPLLRYTF. The chain joins TRBV4-1 to TRBJ1-2, with 8 bases matching TRBD1. Germline V gene data show CDR1 as MGHRA and CDR2 as YSYEKL. The J segment lost 9 bases and the V segment lost 1 base, leaving 16 bases of the junction unmatched. This CDR3 region has 17 residues.

The chain employs TRBV5-1 and TRBJ1-4, with 7 bases that match TRBD1. There are 14 residues in the CDR3. Germline CDR1 SGHRS, CDR2 YFSETQ. With V trimmed by 8 bases and J by 7 bases, 11 bases remained unmatched. In DNA form, the CDR3 reads TGCGCCAGTAGTAGACAGGGTCTTCGTGAAAAACTGTTTTTT. It encodes CASSRQGLREKLFF. The full variable domain, completed using reference TRBV5-1 and TRBJ1-4, is KAGVTQTPRYLIKTRGQQVTLSCSPISGHRSVSWYQQTPGQGLQFLFEYFSETQRNKGNFPGRFSGRQFSNSRSEMNVSTLELGDSALYLCASSRQGLREKLFFGSGTQLSVL.

The chain uses TRBV18 and TRBJ2-5; D is unclear. Trimming stripped 4 bases from V and 5 bases from J, with 8 bases between. Germline V gene data show CDR1 as KGHSH and CDR2 as LQKENI. The CDR3 is 12 residues long. Here the CDR3 DNA reads TGTGCCAGCTCACGGGCCTCGGAGACCCAGTACTTC. Protein: CASSRASETQYF.

The chain recombines TRBV28 with TRBJ1-5, with 8 bases lining up with TRBD1. The V gene end was trimmed by 1 base and the J gene end by 5 bases; junction bases not matched to a gene: 4. CDR3 length equals 15 residues. Germline V gene sequence: CDR1 MDHEN, CDR2 SYDVKM. As DNA, the CDR3 is TGTGCCAGCAGTTTATCCGGACAGGGCTATCAGCCCCAGCATTTT. Protein: CASSLSGQGYQPQHF.

This clone was picked up a small number of times. The V gene is TRBV4-1, the J gene TRBJ1-5, with 8 bases identical to TRBD1. The CDR3 is 15 amino acids. The germline V gene encodes CDR1 MGHRA and CDR2 YSYEKL. V gave up 1 base and J gave up 6 bases; unmatched junction bases: 5. This chain's CDR3 is CASSQAGQGSQPQHF. Written as DNA, the CDR3 is TGCGCCAGCAGCCAAGCAGGACAGGGTAGTCAGCCCCAGCATTTT.

The chain carries TRBV18 and TRBJ2-7, with 8 bases aligning to TRBD1. With V trimmed by 2 bases and J by 6 bases, 15 bases remained unmatched. This CDR3 contains 17 residues. CDR1 KGHSH and CDR2 LQKENI come from the germline V gene. The CDR3 DNA follows: TGTGCCAGCTCACCAACGGGACAGGCGGTGGGAGCCTCCGAGCAGTACTTC. Its protein product is CASSPTGQAVGASEQYF.

This chain connects TRBV11-3 to TRBJ2-7, with 8 nucleotides matching TRBD2. The CDR3 length is 15 residues. V lost 1 base and J lost 6; bases outside the gene matches: 8. Per the germline V gene, CDR1 is SGHNT and CDR2 is YENEEA. The CDR3 spells CASSLGSSGGGEQYF. In DNA form, the CDR3 reads TGTGCCAGCAGCTTAGGGTCCAGCGGGGGAGGCGAGCAGTACTTC. Drawing the rest from reference TRBV11-3 and TRBJ2-7, the complete variable domain is EAGVVQSPRYKIIEKKQPVAFWCNPISGHNTLYWYLQNLGQGPELLIRYENEEAVDDSQLPKDRFSAERLKGVDSTLKIQPAELGDSAVYLCASSLGSSGGGEQYFGPGTRLTVT.

This clone was detected only a few times. The V and J genes are TRBV28 and TRBJ1-1; no clear D. V was trimmed by 3 bases and J by 5 bases, leaving 7 bases between them. The CDR3 loop spans 12 amino acids. Germline CDR1 MDHEN, CDR2 SYDVKM. CDR3 DNA: TGTGCCAGCAGTTTTGCACGGACTGAAGCTTTCTTT. Protein product: CASSFARTEAFF.

V is TRBV27 and J is TRBJ2-7; 12 bases are a match to TRBD1. The V gene end was trimmed by 6 bases and the J gene end by 7 bases; junction bases not matched to a gene: 7. The CDR3 has 14 amino acids. The germline V gene encodes CDR1 MNHEY and CDR2 SMNVEV (reference sequence). CDR3 nucleotide sequence: TGTGCCAGCAGCAGGGGACAGGGGGCCGGTGAGCAGTACTTC. It is translated as CASSRGQGAGEQYF.

A few counts support this clone. The chain links TRBV27 to TRBJ2-1, with 10 positions matching TRBD2. CDR3 length: 17 amino acids. Germline loops: CDR1 MNHEY, CDR2 SMNVEV (reference sequence). Trimming took 4 bases from V and 9 from J; bases not matched to a gene: 15. CDR3 in DNA: TGTGCCAGCAGTTACTTGTCAGCGGGAGGGCCTAGAAGTGAGCAGTTCTTC. It encodes CASSYLSAGGPRSEQFF.

V gene TRBV4-3 combines with J gene TRBJ2-5, with TRBD1 as a possible D gene (5 bases). Germline CDR1 is LGHNA and CDR2 is YSLEER. This CDR3 is 19 amino acids long. V lost 0 bases and J 0 bases, leaving 20 bases between the germline ends. CDR3 sequence (DNA): TGCGCCAGCAGCCAAGAGGCCGACAGTCCCCTTTCTTACCAAGAGACCCAGTACTTC. This encodes CASSQEADSPLSYQETQYF.

The V call is TRBV5-4, the J call TRBJ2-1, with 8 bases fitting TRBD2. V was clipped by 0 bases and J by 10 bases; unmatched bases: 12. Per germline, CDR1 SGHNT and CDR2 YYREEE (reference sequence). There are 16 residues in the CDR3. The CDR3 protein is CASSLVQSGRRKEQFF. For the CDR3, the DNA is TGTGCCAGCAGCTTGGTGCAAAGCGGGAGAAGAAAGGAGCAGTTCTTC.

The CDR3 reads CASSASRRLSGANVLTF. CDR3 nucleotides: TGTGCCAGCAGTGCTTCACGTCGACTCTCTGGGGCCAACGTCCTGACTTTC. The chain carries TRBV6-1 and TRBJ2-6; no firm D call. This CDR3 has 17 amino acids. V dropped 4 bases and J dropped 0 bases, with 13 bases sitting between them. CDR1 is MNHNS and CDR2 is SASEGT in the germline V gene.

A few counts support this clone. The chain couples TRBV12-5 to TRBJ2-7, with TRBD2 matching 9 bases. The germline gives CDR1 LGHNT, CDR2 FRNRAP. The J segment lost 0 bases and the V segment lost 4 bases, leaving 13 bases of the junction unmatched. CDR3 size: 18 residues. CDR3 region: CASGSPRGGGQSSYEQYF. Here the CDR3 DNA reads TGTGCTAGTGGTTCACCCCGCGGGGGGGGGCAGAGCTCCTACGAGCAGTACTTC.

The chain joins TRBV28 to TRBJ1-2; possible D gene TRBD1, 6 bases. Trimming took 2 bases from V and 4 from J, leaving 14 bases between them. This CDR3 has 15 amino acids. The germline V gene has CDR1 MDHEN and CDR2 SYDVKM. This chain's CDR3 is CASSLRGYIRYGYTF. CDR3 in DNA: TGTGCCAGCAGTTTAAGGGGGTATATACGCTATGGCTACACCTTC.